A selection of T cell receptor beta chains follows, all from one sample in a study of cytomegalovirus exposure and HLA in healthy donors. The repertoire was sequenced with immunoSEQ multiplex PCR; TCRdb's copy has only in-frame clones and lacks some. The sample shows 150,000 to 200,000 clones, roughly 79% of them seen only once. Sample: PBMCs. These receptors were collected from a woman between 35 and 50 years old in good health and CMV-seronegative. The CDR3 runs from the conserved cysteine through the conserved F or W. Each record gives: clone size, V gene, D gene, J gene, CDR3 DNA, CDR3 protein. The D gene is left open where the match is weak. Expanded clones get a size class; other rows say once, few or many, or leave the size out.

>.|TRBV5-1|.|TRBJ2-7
TGCGCCAGCAGGGTAGACAGCCCCGGACCCTACGAGCAGTACTTC
CASRVDSPGPYEQYF
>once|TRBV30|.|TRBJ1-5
TGTGCCTGGAGTGTACAAGGATCAGGGTCGGATCAGCCCCAGCATTTT
CAWSVQGSGSDQPQHF
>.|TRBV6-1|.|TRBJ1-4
TGTGCCAGCAGGGACAGATTCTATGAAAAACTGTTTTTT
CASRDRFYEKLFF
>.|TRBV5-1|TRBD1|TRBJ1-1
TGCGCCAGCAGCAGAGACAGGGGGCGGACCACTGAAGCTTTCTTT
CASSRDRGRTTEAFF
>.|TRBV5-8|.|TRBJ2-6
TGTGCCAGCAGCCTGGGCGATAGCTACTCTGGGGCCAACGTCCTGACTTTC
CASSLGDSYSGANVLTF
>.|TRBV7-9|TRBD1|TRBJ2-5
TGTGCCAGCAGCTTACAGGGGGAGGAGACCCAGTACTTC
CASSLQGEETQYF
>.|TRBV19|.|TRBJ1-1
TGTGCCAGTAGTAGCGGCGAGGGTGGGAACACTGAAGCTTTCTTT
CASSSGEGGNTEAFF
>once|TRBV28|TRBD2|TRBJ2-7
TGTGCCACCACCAGCGGGGGGGACTACGAGCAGTACTTC
CATTSGGDYEQYF
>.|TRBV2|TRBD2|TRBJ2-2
TGTGCCAGCAGTGTTGCCTCGCGAGCTAGCGGGCGCCGGGAGCTGTTTTTT
CASSVASRASGRRELFF
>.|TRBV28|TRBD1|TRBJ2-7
TGTGCCAGCACCCAGGGGACAGGGGGCCGTGAGCAGTACTTC
CASTQGTGGREQYF
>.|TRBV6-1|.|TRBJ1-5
TGTGCCAGCAGTGGAAGGGCGGGGGAGGGACAGCCCCAGCATTTT
CASSGRAGEGQPQHF
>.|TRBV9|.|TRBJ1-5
TGTGCCAGCAGTCCTACAGGGATGAATCAGCCCCAGCATTTT
CASSPTGMNQPQHF
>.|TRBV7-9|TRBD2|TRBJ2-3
TGTGCCAGCAGCATGCTAGCGGGAGGCTCAGATACGCAGTATTTT
CASSMLAGGSDTQYF
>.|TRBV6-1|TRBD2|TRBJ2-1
TGTGCCAGCAGTGAAGGGGCGGGGGGCAATGAGCAGTTCTTC
CASSEGAGGNEQFF
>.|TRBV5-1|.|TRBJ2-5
TGCGCCAGCAGCCGGCAGGAAGAGACCCAGTACTTC
CASSRQEETQYF
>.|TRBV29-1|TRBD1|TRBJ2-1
TGCAGCGGGGGAGGGACAGGGGACAATGAGCAGTTCTTC
CSGGGTGDNEQFF
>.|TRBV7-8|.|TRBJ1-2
TGTGCCAGCAGCTTAGGACAGGTTCATGGCTACACCTTC
CASSLGQVHGYTF
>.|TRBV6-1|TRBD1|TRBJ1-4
TGTGCCAGTGACCCGGGACAGGGGCTGTTAGAAAAACTGTTTTTT
CASDPGQGLLEKLFF
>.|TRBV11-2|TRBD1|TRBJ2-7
TGTGCCAGCAGCTTGGCCCCTGGGGCAGGGGGCCTCTACGAGCAGTACTTC
CASSLAPGAGGLYEQYF
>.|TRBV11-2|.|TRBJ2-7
TGTGCCAGCAGCTTTGGGGCCGGGTCAGCAGTGGTTTCCTACGAGCAGTACTTC
CASSFGAGSAVVSYEQYF
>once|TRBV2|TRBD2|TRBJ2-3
TGTGCCAGCAGCTCGACTAGCGGCACAGATACGCAGTATTTT
CASSSTSGTDTQYF
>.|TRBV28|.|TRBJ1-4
TGTGCCAGCAGCTCTAGGCGAAATGATGAAAAACTGTTTTTT
CASSSRRNDEKLFF
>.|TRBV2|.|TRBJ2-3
TGTGCCACACAGGGAGATAAAGATACGCAGTATTTT
CATQGDKDTQYF
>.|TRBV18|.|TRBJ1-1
TGTGCCAGCTTGGGGTCTACCAGGGGTCTTGAAGCTTTCTTT
CASLGSTRGLEAFF
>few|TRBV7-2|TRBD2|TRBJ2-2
TGTGCCAGCAGCTTATCTAGCGGGGCCACCGGGGAGCTGTTTTTT
CASSLSSGATGELFF
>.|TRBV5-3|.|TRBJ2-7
TGTGCCAGAAGCCTTAGACTAGGGCTCCCATACGAGCAGTACTTC
CARSLRLGLPYEQYF
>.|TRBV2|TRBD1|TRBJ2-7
TGTGCCAGCACCGACCCCGGGTCAGGGGGCTACGAGCAGTACTTC
CASTDPGSGGYEQYF
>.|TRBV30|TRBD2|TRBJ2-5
TGTGCCTGGAGCCCCGGGGGGCAAGAGACCCAGTACTTC
CAWSPGGQETQYF
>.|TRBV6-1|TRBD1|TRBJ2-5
TGTGCCAGCAGTGCCCAGACAGGGGGCGCGGGGGAGACCCAGTACTTC
CASSAQTGGAGETQYF
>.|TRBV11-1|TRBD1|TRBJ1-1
TGTGCCAGCAGCACCCCGGGACAGGGATTCAGGAACACTGAAGCTTTCTTT
CASSTPGQGFRNTEAFF
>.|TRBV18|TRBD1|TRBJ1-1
TGTGCCAGCTCACTCCCGGGGACAGGGAAAGCTTTCTTT
CASSLPGTGKAFF
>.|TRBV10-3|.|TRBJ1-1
TGTGCCATCAGCCCCAAGAACACTGAAGCTTTCTTT
CAISPKNTEAFF
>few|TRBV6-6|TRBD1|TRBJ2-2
TGTGCCAGCAGACTTACAGGGGTAGGGGAGCTGTTTTTT
CASRLTGVGELFF
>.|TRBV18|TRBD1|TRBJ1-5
TGTGCCAGCTCACCAGGGCAGGGGGCAACTGGACAGCCCCAGCATTTT
CASSPGQGATGQPQHF
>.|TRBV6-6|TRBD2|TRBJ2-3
TGTGCCAGCAGTCCACTAGCGGGAGGAGGTACAGATACGCAGTATTTT
CASSPLAGGGTDTQYF
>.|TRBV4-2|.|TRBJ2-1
TGTGCCAGCAGCCAAGGGACTGGAACCTACAATGAGCAGTTCTTC
CASSQGTGTYNEQFF
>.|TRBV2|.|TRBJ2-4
TGTGCCAGCAGTGAAGGGGGGGTTGGGGCCAAAAACATTCAGTACTTC
CASSEGGVGAKNIQYF
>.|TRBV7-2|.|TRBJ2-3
TGTGCCAGCAGCTTTCAGGCCCAGGGCACAGATACGCAGTATTTT
CASSFQAQGTDTQYF
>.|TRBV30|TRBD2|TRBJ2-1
TGTGCCTGGAGTGTATGGCTTAGCGGGCAATATTACAATGAGCAGTTCTTC
CAWSVWLSGQYYNEQFF
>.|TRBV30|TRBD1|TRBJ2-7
TGTGCCTGGAGCGCCGGGGACAGTAACGAGCAGTACTTC
CAWSAGDSNEQYF
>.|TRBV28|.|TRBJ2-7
TGTGCCAGCAGTTTGCCGGGAGACTACGAGCAGTACTTC
CASSLPGDYEQYF
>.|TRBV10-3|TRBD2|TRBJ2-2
TGTGCCATCACGGGGGGGAACACCGGGGAGCTGTTTTTT
CAITGGNTGELFF
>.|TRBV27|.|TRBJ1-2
TGTGCCAGCGGCTCGGGGAACTATGGCTACACCTTC
CASGSGNYGYTF
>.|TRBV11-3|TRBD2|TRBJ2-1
TGTGCCAGCAGCTCGCCGGGACTAGCCGCCTACAATGAGCAGTTCTTC
CASSSPGLAAYNEQFF
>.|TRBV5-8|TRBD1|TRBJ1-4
TGTGCCAGCAGCTCACAGGGGAGGACTAATGAAAAACTGTTTTTT
CASSSQGRTNEKLFF
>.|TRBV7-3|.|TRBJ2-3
TGTGCCAGCAGCTTAACGGGCTTTAATACGCAGTATTTT
CASSLTGFNTQYF
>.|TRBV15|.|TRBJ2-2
TGTGCCACCAGCAGAGAGAGACAGGTTGTCGGGGAGCTGTTTTTT
CATSRERQVVGELFF
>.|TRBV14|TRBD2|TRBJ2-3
TGTGCCAGCACGCCTCTAGCGGGAAGAGCAGATACGCAGTATTTT
CASTPLAGRADTQYF
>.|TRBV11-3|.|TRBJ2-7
TGTGCCAGCAGCTTGACATACGCGGGGGAGCAGTACTTC
CASSLTYAGEQYF
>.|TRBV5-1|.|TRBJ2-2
TGCGCCAGCAGCCAACTAGTAAATACCGGGGAGCTGTTTTTT
CASSQLVNTGELFF
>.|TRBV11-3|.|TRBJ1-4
TGTGCCAGCACAAACCCCGGGGCTAATGAAAAACTGTTTTTT
CASTNPGANEKLFF
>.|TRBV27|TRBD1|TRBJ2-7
TGTGCCAGCAGTTTAAGGGGGACAGAGTACGAGCAGTACTTC
CASSLRGTEYEQYF
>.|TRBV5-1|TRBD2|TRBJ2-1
TGCGCCAGCAAGACTAGCGCCTCCTACAATGAGCAGTTCTTC
CASKTSASYNEQFF
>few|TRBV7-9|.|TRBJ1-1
TGTGCCAGCAGCTTTGGGCCCGAGGCTTTCTTT
CASSFGPEAFF